The source of this TCR beta chain is a study of TIL therapy for anti-PD-1-resistant metastatic lung cancer. As for the study in general: Tumors carried a median about 1.4 non-synonymous mutations per megabase.

Worth noting for this clone: The antigen is not known.

Described time point: pre-treatment sample, taken before nivolumab and TIL therapy. Enrollment ran from late 2017 to early 2020. The immunoSEQ assay was v3. The table came from immunoSEQ multiplex PCR; TCRdb's copy has only in-frame clones and leaves some out. The data contain tens of thousands of clones, roughly 66% of them singletons. The V gene's germline CDR1 is SEHNR and CDR2 FQNEAQ (reference sequence). With 4 bases removed from V and 5 bases from J, the gap between germline ends came to 8 bases. This CDR3 has 12 residues. Study-level results: This highly selected cohort may not generalize to typical lung cancer patients.

The sequences come from blood, collected at baseline. The sequence derives from a person aged 25-85 years with non-small cell lung cancer. The gene calls are TRBV7-9 and TRBJ2-5; D not resolved. This CDR3 is CASSYYTETQYF. CDR3 DNA: TGTGCCAGCAGCTACTATACGGAGACCCAGTACTTC.